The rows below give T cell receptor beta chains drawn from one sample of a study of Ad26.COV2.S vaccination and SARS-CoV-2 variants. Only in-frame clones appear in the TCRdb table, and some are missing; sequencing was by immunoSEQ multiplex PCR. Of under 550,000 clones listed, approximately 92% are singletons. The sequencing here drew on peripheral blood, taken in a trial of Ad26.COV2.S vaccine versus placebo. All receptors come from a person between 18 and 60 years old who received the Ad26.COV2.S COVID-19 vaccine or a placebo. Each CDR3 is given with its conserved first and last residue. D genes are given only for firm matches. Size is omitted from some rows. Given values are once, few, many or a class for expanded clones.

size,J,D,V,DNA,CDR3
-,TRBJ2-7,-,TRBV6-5,TGTGCCAGCAGTTATTCAGGGCCTTACGAGCAGTACTTC,CASSYSGPYEQYF
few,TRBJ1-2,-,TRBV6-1,TGTGCCAGCAGTGAAATAAGGACGGCCTATGGCTACACCTTC,CASSEIRTAYGYTF
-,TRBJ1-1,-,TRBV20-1,TGCAGTGCTGGGGCGGCTCCAGAAGCTTTCTTT,CSAGAAPEAFF
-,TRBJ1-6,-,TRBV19,TGTGCCAGTAGACGTGATAATTCACCCCTCCACTTT,CASRRDNSPLHF
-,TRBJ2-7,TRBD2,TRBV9,TGTGCCAGCAGCGTAGAGGTGGGCGGGAGCATGCACGAGCAGTACTTC,CASSVEVGGSMHEQYF
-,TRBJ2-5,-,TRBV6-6,TGTGCCAGCAGTTACGTTGGTCAAGAGACCCAGTACTTC,CASSYVGQETQYF
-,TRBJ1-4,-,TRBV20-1,TGCAGTGCTAGAGTTGGGGGAAAACTGTTTTTT,CSARVGGKLFF
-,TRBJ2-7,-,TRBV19,TGTGCCAGTAGTACTACCGGGAACAAGGACGAGCAGTACTTC,CASSTTGNKDEQYF
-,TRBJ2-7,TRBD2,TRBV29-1,TGCAGCGTTGAGACTAGCGGGAGCTGGGAGTACTTC,CSVETSGSWEYF
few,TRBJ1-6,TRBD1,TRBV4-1,TGCGCCAGCAGCCAAGAGCCGATGGACAGGTATAATTCACCCCTCCACTTT,CASSQEPMDRYNSPLHF